The source of this T cell receptor (beta chain) is a study of cytomegalovirus exposure and HLA in healthy donors. The primer mix had 60 Vbeta and 13 Jbeta primers. Clones were sequenced by immunoSEQ multiplex PCR, and TCRdb holds only the in-frame ones, with some missing. Here the sample spans tens of thousands of clones, roughly three quarters being singletons. The CDR3 loop spans 18 amino acids. Trimming took 4 bases from V and 0 from J; bases not matched to a gene: 13. The germline V gene encodes CDR1 SGHDT and CDR2 YYEEEE. The chain employs TRBV5-6 and TRBJ2-3, with 8 nucleotides matching TRBD1. What was sequenced was PBMCs. The TCR was taken from a man aged 18 to 35 in good health and CMV-seronegative. The CDR3 sequence is CASSAPLDRVFSTDTQYF. The CDR3, as DNA: TGTGCCAGCAGCGCCCCTTTGGACAGGGTCTTTAGCACAGATACGCAGTATTTT.